The clone carrying this T cell receptor (beta chain) was detected once. Its antigen is not identified. This record belongs to a study of cytomegalovirus exposure and HLA in healthy donors. General study results and limits: Reports indicate that TCR beta sequences accurately predicted the HLA-A and HLA-B alleles of most subjects. Reportedly, fewer N-insertions than the approximately 700-donor mean appeared in an Asian-associated ancestry cluster in a later analysis. When a later analysis compared HLA-associated TCR beta chains with equally common others, the HLA-associated chains turned out to be more clonally expanded and to have lower generation probabilities. An apparent linkage of common viral pathogens to several of the most significant clusters emerged in a later analysis.

The CDR3 extends over 16 amino acids. Germline CDR1 and CDR2: SGHVS and FQNEAQ. V lost 4 bases, J lost 2 bases, and 15 bases lay in between. Vbeta (60) and Jbeta (13) primers were used in the PCR. Data came from immunoSEQ multiplex PCR; TCRdb stores just in-frame clones and leaves some out. Of roughly 150,000 clones detected, around 80% appear once; the ten largest clones hold about 1.4%. Sequencing input: PBMCs. The receptor's source is a girl aged 5-17 years in good health and CMV-seropositive. V is TRBV7-8 and J is TRBJ1-5; tentatively, D is TRBD1 (5 bases). The CDR3 sequence is CASSSSPGDGNQPQHF. The CDR3 nucleotides are TGTGCCAGCAGCTCTAGCCCGGGGGATGGCAATCAGCCCCAGCATTTT. The variable domain in full, with the rest retrieved from reference TRBV7-8 and TRBJ1-5, is GAGVSQSPRYKVAKRGQDVALRCDPISGHVSLFWYQQALGQGPEFLTYFQNEAQLDKSGLPSDRFFAERPEGSVSTLKIQRTQQEDSAVYLCASSSSPGDGNQPQHFGDGTRLSIL.